Each of the 23 T cell receptor beta chains below was sequenced from the same sample in a study of Graves' ophthalmopathy and Graves' hyperthyroidism. RNA transcripts provided the template for amplifying TCR beta CDR3 regions. HTBI-primed RT-PCR formed the first round, and a multiplex PCR formed the second. TCRdb re-called the multiplex PCR reads through MiXCR, storing one row per CDR3 protein. The sample consists of 45,000 to 60,000 distinct CDR3 sequences, less than 55% of them appearing once. The source material was peripheral blood. The origin of the receptors is an adult woman with Graves' ophthalmopathy.

V gene TRBV20-1 combines with J gene TRBJ2-7; D gene uncertain. The germline CDR1 and CDR2 sequences are DFQATT and SNEGSKA (reference sequence). This CDR3 has 13 residues. V gave up 5 bases and J gave up 9 bases, with 20 bases separating them. CDR3 DNA sequence: TGCAGTGCTTTAGAGAGTTTCTCCTGCGGGCAGTACTTC. This gives the protein CSALESFSCGQYF.

Ten or more counts support this clonotype. The chain couples TRBV30 to TRBJ2-7; D is perhaps TRBD1 (5 bases). The V gene's germline CDR1 is GTSNPN and CDR2 SVGIG (reference sequence). The V end was cut by 4 bases, the J end by 5 bases, with 9 bases between. The CDR3 is 11 amino acids. Here the CDR3 reads CAWNLRDEQYF. Written as DNA, the CDR3 is TGTGCCTGGAACCTCAGGGACGAGCAGTACTTC.

This clonotype was seen ten or more times. This chain uses TRBV6-5 with TRBJ1-6, with a weak D call TRBD1 (5 bases). Germline V gene data show CDR1 as MNHEY and CDR2 as SVGAGI. The CDR3 is 15 amino acids. The V gene lost 5 bases and the J gene lost 0 bases, with 8 bases spanning the gap. DNA for the CDR3: TGTGCCAGCAGTGGGGCCAGCTCCTATAATTCACCCCTCCACTTT. It yields the protein CASSGASSYNSPLHF.

Comment on this clonotype: Sequence at one end of the junction differs from germline and may be a read error. The V call is TRBV12-3 or TRBV12-4, the J call TRBJ2-7, with D unresolved. This CDR3 comprises 14 residues. This CDR3 reads CASSPPRRTYEQFF. The CDR3 DNA is TGTGCCAGCAGTCCCCCCAGGAGAACCTACGAGCAATTCTTC.

In this sample, this clonotype turned up many times. V and J are TRBV6-1 and TRBJ1-6; D might be TRBD1 (5 bases). CDR3 length equals 15 residues. Germline V CDR1 and CDR2: MNHNS, SASEGT. V was pared by 2 bases and J by 6 bases, with 11 bases between. Here the CDR3 reads CASSEMAGSNSPLHF. The CDR3 DNA reads TGTGCCAGCAGTGAAATGGCAGGGAGTAATTCACCCCTCCACTTT.

This clonotype has at least ten counts. The chain joins TRBV4-3 to TRBJ2-4, with D possibly being TRBD1 (6 bases). Germline V gives CDR1 LGHNA, CDR2 YSLEER. The CDR3 runs to 14 residues. Trimming removed 4 bases at V and 1 base at J, with 8 bases between. CDR3 residues: CASSPRGAKNIQYF. The CDR3 DNA is TGCGCCAGCAGCCCCAGGGGTGCCAAAAACATTCAGTACTTC.

This clonotype was recorded at least ten times. The chain employs TRBV11-2 and TRBJ2-1; D could derive from TRBD1 or TRBD2 (5 bases each). The V and J ends lost 1 base and 8 bases respectively, with 9 bases between them. In germline, CDR1 is SGHAT, CDR2 FQNNGV. CDR3 length equals 13 residues. CDR3 loop: CASSLGDLYEQFF. CDR3 in DNA: TGTGCCAGCAGCTTAGGGGACCTGTATGAGCAGTTCTTC.

The V call is TRBV6-5, the J call TRBJ1-2, with D hard to call. Trimming left V 1 base short and J 6 bases short, with 15 bases between. Germline V gene sequence: CDR1 MNHEY, CDR2 SVGAGI. This CDR3 is built from 15 residues. CDR3 sequence: CASSYLAGRKDGYTF. CDR3 DNA sequence: TGTGCCAGCAGTTACTTGGCCGGGCGCAAAGATGGCTACACCTTC.

The chain joins TRBV13 to TRBJ1-6; 10 bases map to TRBD1. The CDR3 runs to 15 residues. Germline-derived CDR1 and CDR2 are PRHDT and FYEKMQ (reference sequence). J gave up 5 bases and V 4 bases, and 2 bases lay outside the gene matches. The CDR3 DNA reads TGTGCCAGCAGCTGGACAGGGGGAAATAATTCACCCCTCCACTTT. This gives the protein CASSWTGGNNSPLHF.

This clonotype was counted ten times or more. The CDR3 here is CSARDPGVSLETQYF. The CDR3 DNA reads TGCAGTGCTAGAGATCCCGGGGTTAGTCTGGAGACCCAGTACTTC. The J gene is TRBJ2-5, the V gene TRBV20-1, with D perhaps TRBD2 (5 bases). Germline V gene data show CDR1 as DFQATT and CDR2 as SNEGSKA (reference sequence). The CDR3 has 15 residues. The V end was cut by 0 bases, the J end by 5 bases, with 16 bases between.

Points on this clonotype: The junction shows a germline mismatch at one end, possibly a read error. The rearrangement joins TRBV9 to TRBJ2-3; D might be TRBD1 (5 bases). The CDR3 totals 12 residues. From germline, CDR1 is SGDLS and CDR2 YYNGEE. The CDR3 loop is CASSGSTGTQYF. In DNA form, the CDR3 reads TGTGCCAGCAGCGGAAGCACAGGTACGCAGTATTTT.

The chain uses TRBV29-1 and TRBJ2-7; 8 nucleotides align to TRBD1. With 8 bases clipped from V and 7 bases from J, the junction kept 10 bases outside the gene matches. CDR3 length equals 12 residues. In germline, CDR1 is SQVTM, CDR2 ANQGSEA. CDR3: CSSPLTGVEQYF. The DNA of the CDR3 is TGCAGCTCACCCTTGACAGGGGTTGAGCAGTACTTC.

As concerns this clonotype: This may come from a read error, since a much larger clone is one base off. The rearrangement uses TRBV5-4 and TRBJ2-3; TRBD2 might be the D (6 bases). Germline CDR1 SGHNT, CDR2 YYREEE (reference sequence). The CDR3 has 15 amino acids. This CDR3 is CASGKPGGPRDTRYF. DNA of the CDR3: TGTGCCAGCGGCAAGCCCGGGGGACCCAGAGACACGCGGTATTTT.

There are a few counts of this clonotype. The chain combines TRBV28 with TRBJ1-5; 9 bases map to TRBD1. This CDR3 is built from 16 residues. Trimming took 7 bases from V and 7 from J; bases not matched to a gene: 14. Germline CDR1 reads MDHEN; CDR2 reads SYDVKM. The CDR3 protein is CASKSPDRGWGQPQHF. CDR3 DNA: TGTGCCAGCAAATCCCCGGACAGGGGATGGGGGCAGCCCCAGCATTTT.

The genes are TRBV2 and TRBJ2-1; no reliable D call. The germline CDR1 and CDR2 sequences are SNHLY and FYNNEI. V was pared by 3 bases and J by 8 bases, with 8 bases between. This CDR3 region has 12 residues. The CDR3 coding sequence is TGTGCCAGCAGTGACCCGTGGGATGAGCAGTTCTTC. Amino acid sequence: CASSDPWDEQFF.

The J gene is TRBJ2-2, the V gene TRBV7-2; D not resolved. V shed 2 bases and J shed 0 bases, with 10 bases lying between them. Germline CDR1 is SGHTA and CDR2 is FQGNSA. This CDR3 spans 16 amino acids. CDR3 residues: CASSLFATANTGELFF. The CDR3 DNA reads as TGTGCCAGCAGCTTATTCGCCACAGCGAACACCGGGGAGCTGTTTTTT.

This clonotype has ten or more counts. J is TRBJ2-7 and V is TRBV6-1, with 9 nucleotides matching TRBD1. Per germline, CDR1 MNHNS and CDR2 SASEGT. The CDR3 spans 12 residues. Trimming took 3 bases from V and 7 from J; bases not matched to a gene: 1. The CDR3, as DNA: TGTGCCAGCAGTGAGACAGGGGGAGAGCAGTACTTC. Its protein product is CASSETGGEQYF.

The rearrangement uses TRBV4-3 and TRBJ2-5; 8 bases align to TRBD1. Germline CDR1 and CDR2: LGHNA and YSLEER. The CDR3 loop spans 18 amino acids. With V trimmed by 4 bases and J by 1 base, 14 bases remained unmatched. The CDR3 DNA reads as TGCGCCAGCAGCCGACAAAGTTTAGGACAGGGCCTCCAAGAGACCCAGTACTTC. Translation: CASSRQSLGQGLQETQYF.

About this clonotype itself: The conserved closing phenylalanine or tryptophan is absent in this CDR3, likely reflecting a read error. V is TRBV20-1 and J is TRBJ2-1; TRBD2 aligns across 8 bases. This CDR3 spans 14 amino acids. CDR1 and CDR2 (germline): DFQATT, SNEGSKA (reference sequence). Here the CDR3 DNA reads TGCAGTGCTTCGCCTAGCGGGCCCTATAATGAGCAGTTCTGC. Protein: CSASPSGPYNEQFC.

This clonotype has only one observation. CDR3 DNA sequence: TGCAGCGTCCTACCGCAGGGGGAGCCCCTCCACTTT. Protein sequence: CSVLPQGEPLHF. This chain connects TRBV29-1 to TRBJ1-6; TRBD1 aligns across 7 bases. Losses at the gene ends were 6 bases for V and 13 bases for J; bases not matched to a gene: 9. The CDR3 totals 12 residues. Germline V CDR1 and CDR2: SQVTM, ANQGSEA.

V usage is TRBV20-1 and J usage is TRBJ2-1; 14 nucleotides match TRBD2. With V trimmed by 6 bases and J by 9 bases, 4 bases remained unmatched. The CDR3 extends over 13 amino acids. Germline CDR1 reads DFQATT; CDR2 reads SNEGSKA (reference sequence). CDR3 region: CSALTSGRGEQFF. The CDR3 nucleotides are TGCAGTGCCCTGACTAGCGGGAGGGGTGAGCAGTTCTTC.

This clonotype has at least ten counts. The chain joins TRBV6-6 to TRBJ2-5, with a possible D match to TRBD2 (7 bases). V was trimmed by 2 bases and J by 9 bases, leaving 13 bases between them. In germline, CDR1 is MNHNY, CDR2 SVGAGI (reference sequence). This CDR3 has 13 residues. The CDR3 DNA is TGTGCCAGCAGTTACGGGGGGAGGGGGGCCCAGTACTTC. Translated, it gives CASSYGGRGAQYF.

V is TRBV7-9 and J is TRBJ2-7; 10 bases fit TRBD1. The V segment lost 5 bases and the J segment 3 bases; nucleotides outside the gene matches: 7. CDR3 length: 15 residues. Germline CDR1 SEHNR, CDR2 FQNEAQ (reference sequence). The DNA for the CDR3 is TGTGCCAGCAGCACCCTCCGGGACAGGGGCTACGAGCAGTACTTC. Residues: CASSTLRDRGYEQYF. Supplemented by reference TRBV7-9 and TRBJ2-7, the full variable domain reads DTGVSQNPRHKITKRGQNVTFRCDPISEHNRLYWYRQTLGQGPEFLTYFQNEAQLEKSRLLSDRFSAERPKGSFSTLEIQRTEQGDSAMYLCASSTLRDRGYEQYFGPGTRLTVT.